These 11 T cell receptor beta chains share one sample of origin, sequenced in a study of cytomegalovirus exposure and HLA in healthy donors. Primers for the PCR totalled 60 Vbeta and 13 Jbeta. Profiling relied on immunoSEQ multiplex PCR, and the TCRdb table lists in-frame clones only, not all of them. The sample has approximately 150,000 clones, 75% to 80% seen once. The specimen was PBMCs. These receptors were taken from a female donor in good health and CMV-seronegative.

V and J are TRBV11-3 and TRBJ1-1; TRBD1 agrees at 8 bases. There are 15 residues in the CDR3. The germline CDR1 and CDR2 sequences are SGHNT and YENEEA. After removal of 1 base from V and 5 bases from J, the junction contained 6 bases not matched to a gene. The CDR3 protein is CASSLGGQGGTEAFF. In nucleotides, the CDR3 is TGTGCCAGCAGCTTAGGTGGACAGGGCGGGACTGAAGCTTTCTTT.

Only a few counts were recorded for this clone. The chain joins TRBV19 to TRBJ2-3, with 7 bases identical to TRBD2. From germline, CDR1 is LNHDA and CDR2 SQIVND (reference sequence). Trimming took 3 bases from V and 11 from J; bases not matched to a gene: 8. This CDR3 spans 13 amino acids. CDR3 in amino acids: CASSMIAGHKQYF. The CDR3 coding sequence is TGTGCCAGTAGTATGATAGCGGGCCATAAGCAGTATTTT.

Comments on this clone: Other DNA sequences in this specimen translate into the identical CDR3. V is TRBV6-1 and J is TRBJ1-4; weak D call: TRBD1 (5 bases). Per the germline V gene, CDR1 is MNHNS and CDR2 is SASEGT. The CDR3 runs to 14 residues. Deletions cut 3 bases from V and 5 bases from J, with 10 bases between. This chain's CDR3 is CASSEGQINEKLFF. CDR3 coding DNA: TGTGCCAGCAGTGAGGGGCAGATAAATGAAAAACTGTTTTTT.

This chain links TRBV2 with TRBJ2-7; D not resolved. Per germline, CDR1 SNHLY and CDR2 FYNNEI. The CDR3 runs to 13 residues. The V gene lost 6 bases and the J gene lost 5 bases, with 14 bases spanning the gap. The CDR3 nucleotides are TGTGCCAGCAGATTCAATTTCGGTGACGAGCAGTACTTC. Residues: CASRFNFGDEQYF.

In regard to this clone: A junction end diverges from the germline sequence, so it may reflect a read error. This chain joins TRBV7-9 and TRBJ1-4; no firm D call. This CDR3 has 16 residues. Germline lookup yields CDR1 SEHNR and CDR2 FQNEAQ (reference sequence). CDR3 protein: CSSSPFRGAANEKLFF. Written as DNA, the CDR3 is TGTTCCAGCAGCCCCTTTCGGGGTGCGGCTAATGAAAAACTGTTTTTT.

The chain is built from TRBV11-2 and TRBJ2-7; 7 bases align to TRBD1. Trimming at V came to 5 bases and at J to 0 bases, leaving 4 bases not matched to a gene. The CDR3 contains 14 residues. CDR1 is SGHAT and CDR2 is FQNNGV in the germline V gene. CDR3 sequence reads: CASSTRDSSYEQYF. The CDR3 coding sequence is TGTGCCAGCAGCACAAGGGACAGCTCCTACGAGCAGTACTTC.

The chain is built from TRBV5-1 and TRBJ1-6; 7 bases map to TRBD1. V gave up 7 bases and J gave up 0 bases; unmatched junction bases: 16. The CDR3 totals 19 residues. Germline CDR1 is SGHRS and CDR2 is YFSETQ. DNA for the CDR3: TGCGCCAGCCCGATAAGATTAAGGGGGCACGGCTCCTATAATTCACCCCTCCACTTT. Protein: CASPIRLRGHGSYNSPLHF. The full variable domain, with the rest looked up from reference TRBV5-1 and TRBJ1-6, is KAGVTQTPRYLIKTRGQQVTLSCSPISGHRSVSWYQQTPGQGLQFLFEYFSETQRNKGNFPGRFSGRQFSNSRSEMNVSTLELGDSALYLCASPIRLRGHGSYNSPLHFGNGTRLTVT.

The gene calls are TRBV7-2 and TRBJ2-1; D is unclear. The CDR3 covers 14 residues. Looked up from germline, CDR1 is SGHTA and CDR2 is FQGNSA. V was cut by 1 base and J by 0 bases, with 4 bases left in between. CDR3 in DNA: TGTGCCAGCAGCTTAGTCGGCTCCTACAATGAGCAGTTCTTC. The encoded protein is CASSLVGSYNEQFF.

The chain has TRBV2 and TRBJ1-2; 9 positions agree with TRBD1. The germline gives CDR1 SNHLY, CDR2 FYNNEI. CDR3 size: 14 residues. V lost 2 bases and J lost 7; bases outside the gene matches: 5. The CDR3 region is CASSELDRGVGYTF. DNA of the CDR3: TGTGCCAGCAGTGAACTTGACAGGGGGGTTGGCTACACCTTC.

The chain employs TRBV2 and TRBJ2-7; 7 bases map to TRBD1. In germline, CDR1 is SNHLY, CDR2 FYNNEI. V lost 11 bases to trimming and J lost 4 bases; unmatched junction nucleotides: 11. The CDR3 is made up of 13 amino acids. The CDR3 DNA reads TGTGCCGGGACCCCGGGACAGCTTTACGAGCAGTACTTC. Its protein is CAGTPGQLYEQYF.

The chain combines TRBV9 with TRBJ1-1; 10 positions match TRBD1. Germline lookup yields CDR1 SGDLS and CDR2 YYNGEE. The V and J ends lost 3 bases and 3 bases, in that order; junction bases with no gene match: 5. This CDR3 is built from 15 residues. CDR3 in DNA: TGTGCCAGCAGCGGGACAGGGGGAAGGGACACTGAAGCTTTCTTT. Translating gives CASSGTGGRDTEAFF.